This T cell receptor beta chain was obtained from a study of identical twins' blood T cells. This clonotype was detected only a few times. The antigen remains undetermined. Via MiXCR, TCRdb re-called the 5' RACE reads, giving one row per CDR3 protein. The sample holds a few hundred thousand distinct CDR3 sequences, about 28% seen once. General study results and limits: Each donor's most abundant TCRbeta clonotypes shared more CDR3 sequences with her twin than unrelated donors. Mainly, cloneset size products determined shared clonotypes, twins included.

This sequence originates from a woman between 18 and 49 years old in good health. Material for sequencing was PBMCs.

The CDR3 DNA follows: TGTGCCAGCAGTGGGTCTTTCAATGGCTACACCTTC. This gives the protein CASSGSFNGYTF. The chain recombines TRBV25-1 with TRBJ1-2, with D unresolved. CDR3 length: 12 residues. V was trimmed by 4 bases and J by 6 bases, leaving 9 bases between them. Germline CDR1 is MGHDK and CDR2 is SYGVNS.